This T cell receptor (beta chain) was observed in a study of breast tumors, draining lymph nodes, adjacent tissues. The lymph nodes were axillary draining lymph nodes from breast cancer patients. TCRdb recomputed calls from the multiplex PCR reads with MiXCR, one row per CDR3 protein. The sample has about 150,000 distinct CDR3 sequences, approximately 20% seen once. The CDR3 has 13 residues. Germline V gene data show CDR1 as MDHEN and CDR2 as SYDVKM. With 6 bases clipped from V and 5 bases from J, the junction kept 5 bases outside the gene matches. At least ten counts were recorded for this clonotype.

The specimen sequenced was axillary lymph node tissue. The rearrangement links TRBV28 to TRBJ1-2, with TRBD1 matching over 8 bases. This receptor was obtained from a female donor with breast cancer. Some clones in this sample may be carry-over from other donors' samples. Here the CDR3 DNA reads TGTGCCAGCAGGACAGGGGAGTGGTATGGCTACACCTTC. It specifies CASRTGEWYGYTF.